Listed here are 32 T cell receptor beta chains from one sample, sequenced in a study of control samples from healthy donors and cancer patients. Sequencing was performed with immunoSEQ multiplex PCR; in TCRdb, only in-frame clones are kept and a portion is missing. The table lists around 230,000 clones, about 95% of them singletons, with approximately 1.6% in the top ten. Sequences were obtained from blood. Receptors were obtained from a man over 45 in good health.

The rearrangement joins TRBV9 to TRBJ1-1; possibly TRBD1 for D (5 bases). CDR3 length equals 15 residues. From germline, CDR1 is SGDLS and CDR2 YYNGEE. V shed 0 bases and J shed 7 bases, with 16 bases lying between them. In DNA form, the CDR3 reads TGTGCCAGCAGCGTAGAATGGGGGAGTCTTAGTGAAGCTTTCTTT. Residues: CASSVEWGSLSEAFF.

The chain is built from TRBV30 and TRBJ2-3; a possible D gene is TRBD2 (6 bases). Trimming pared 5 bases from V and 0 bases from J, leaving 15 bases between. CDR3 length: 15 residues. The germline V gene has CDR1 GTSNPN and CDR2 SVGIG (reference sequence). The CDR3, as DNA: TGTGCCTGGGGAGGGGCATTGGGTAGCACAGATACGCAGTATTTT. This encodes CAWGGALGSTDTQYF.

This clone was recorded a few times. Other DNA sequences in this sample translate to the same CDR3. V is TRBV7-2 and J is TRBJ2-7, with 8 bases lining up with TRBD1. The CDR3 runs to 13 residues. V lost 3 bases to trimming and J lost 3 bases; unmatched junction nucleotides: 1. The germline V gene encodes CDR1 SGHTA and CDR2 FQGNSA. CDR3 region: CASSLGTGYEQYF. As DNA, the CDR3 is TGTGCCAGCAGCTTGGGGACAGGCTACGAGCAGTACTTC. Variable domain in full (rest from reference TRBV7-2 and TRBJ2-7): GAGVSQSPSNKVTEKGKDVELRCDPISGHTALYWYRQSLGQGLEFLIYFQGNSAPDKSGLPSDRFSAERTGGSVSTLTIQRTQQEDSAVYLCASSLGTGYEQYFGPGTRLTVT.

The CDR3 loop reads CASSSTRVQKLFF. The CDR3 DNA reads TGTGCCAGCAGCTCCACCAGAGTTCAAAAACTGTTTTTT. The J gene is TRBJ1-4, the V gene TRBV7-2; D gene uncertain. This CDR3 has 13 residues. The V gene's germline CDR1 is SGHTA and CDR2 FQGNSA. The germline V and J ends were trimmed by 4 bases and 9 bases, with 12 bases remaining between them.

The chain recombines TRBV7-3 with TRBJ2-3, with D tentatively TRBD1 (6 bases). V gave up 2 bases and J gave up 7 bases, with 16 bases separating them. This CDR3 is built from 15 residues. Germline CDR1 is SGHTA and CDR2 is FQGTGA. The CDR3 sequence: CASSLGGRGENTQYF. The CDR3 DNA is TGTGCCAGCAGCTTAGGGGGCAGGGGTGAAAATACGCAGTATTTT.

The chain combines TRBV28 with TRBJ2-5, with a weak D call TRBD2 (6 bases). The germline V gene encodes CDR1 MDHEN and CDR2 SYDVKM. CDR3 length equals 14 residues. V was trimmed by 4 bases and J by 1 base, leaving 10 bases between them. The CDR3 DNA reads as TGTGCCAGCAGTTCCGCGGGGAGCCAAGAGACCCAGTACTTC. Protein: CASSSAGSQETQYF.

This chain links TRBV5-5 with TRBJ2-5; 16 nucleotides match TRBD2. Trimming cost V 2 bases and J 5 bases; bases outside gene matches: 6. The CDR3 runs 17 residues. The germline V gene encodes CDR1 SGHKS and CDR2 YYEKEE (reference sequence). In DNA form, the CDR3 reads TGTGCCAGCAGCTTAGGGACTAGCGGGGGGGCCCAGGAGACCCAGTACTTC. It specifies CASSLGTSGGAQETQYF.

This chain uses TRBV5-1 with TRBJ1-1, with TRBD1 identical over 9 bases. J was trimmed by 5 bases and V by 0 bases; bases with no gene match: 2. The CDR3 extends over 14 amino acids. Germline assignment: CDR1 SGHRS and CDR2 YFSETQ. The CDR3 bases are TGCGCCAGCAGCTTGGCGACAGGGGGGACTGAAGCTTTCTTT. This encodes CASSLATGGTEAFF. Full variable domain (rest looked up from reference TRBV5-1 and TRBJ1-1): KAGVTQTPRYLIKTRGQQVTLSCSPISGHRSVSWYQQTPGQGLQFLFEYFSETQRNKGNFPGRFSGRQFSNSRSEMNVSTLELGDSALYLCASSLATGGTEAFFGQGTRLTVV.

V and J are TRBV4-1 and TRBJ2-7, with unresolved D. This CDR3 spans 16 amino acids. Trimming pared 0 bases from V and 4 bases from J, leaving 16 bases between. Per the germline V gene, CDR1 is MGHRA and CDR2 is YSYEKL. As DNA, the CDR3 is TGCGCCAGCAGCCAAGATCGGCAGCCCTCGACGTACGAGCAGTACTTC. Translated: CASSQDRQPSTYEQYF.

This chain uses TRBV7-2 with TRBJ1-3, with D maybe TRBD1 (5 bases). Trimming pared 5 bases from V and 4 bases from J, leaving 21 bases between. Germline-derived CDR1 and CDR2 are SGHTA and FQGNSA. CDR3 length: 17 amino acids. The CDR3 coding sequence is TGTGCCAGCAGCCTCCAGGGTCAGGGATTTAGCGGAAACACCATATATTTT. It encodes CASSLQGQGFSGNTIYF.

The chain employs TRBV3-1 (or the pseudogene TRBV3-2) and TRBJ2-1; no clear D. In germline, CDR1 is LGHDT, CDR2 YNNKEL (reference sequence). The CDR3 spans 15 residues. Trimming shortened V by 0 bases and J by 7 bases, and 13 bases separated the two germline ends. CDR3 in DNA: TGTGCCAGCAGCCAAGAGAGAGTAGCAAGGAATGAGCAGTTCTTC. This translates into CASSQERVARNEQFF.

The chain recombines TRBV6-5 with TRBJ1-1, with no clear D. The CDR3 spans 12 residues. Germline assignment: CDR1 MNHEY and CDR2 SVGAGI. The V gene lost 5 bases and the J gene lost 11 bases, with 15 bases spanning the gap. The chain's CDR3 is CASSTGLLGAFF. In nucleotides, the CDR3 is TGTGCCAGCAGTACGGGCCTTTTGGGGGCTTTCTTT.

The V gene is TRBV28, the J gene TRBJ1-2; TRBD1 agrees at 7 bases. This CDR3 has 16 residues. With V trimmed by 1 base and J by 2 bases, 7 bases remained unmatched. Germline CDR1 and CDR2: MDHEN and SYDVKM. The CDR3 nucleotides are TGTGCCAGCAGTTTATATGAGGAGACAGGGAACTATGGCTACACCTTC. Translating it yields CASSLYEETGNYGYTF.

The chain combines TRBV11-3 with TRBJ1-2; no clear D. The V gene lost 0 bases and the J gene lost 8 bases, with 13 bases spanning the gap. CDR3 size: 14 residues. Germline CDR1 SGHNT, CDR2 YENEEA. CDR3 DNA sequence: TGTGCCAGCAGCTTAGACGGGCAGACTCAAGGCTACACCTTC. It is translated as CASSLDGQTQGYTF.

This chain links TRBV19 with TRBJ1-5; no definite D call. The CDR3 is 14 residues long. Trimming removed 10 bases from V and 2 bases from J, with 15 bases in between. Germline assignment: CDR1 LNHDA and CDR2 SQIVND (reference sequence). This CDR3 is CATRAGSGNQPQHF. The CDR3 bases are TGTGCCACTAGGGCGGGGTCGGGCAATCAGCCCCAGCATTTT.

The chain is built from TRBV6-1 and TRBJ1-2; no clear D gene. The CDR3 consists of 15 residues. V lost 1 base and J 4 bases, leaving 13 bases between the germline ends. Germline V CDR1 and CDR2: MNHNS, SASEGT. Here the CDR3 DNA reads TGTGCCAGCAGTGAAGTCATGGGCAGTATCTATGGCTACACCTTC. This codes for CASSEVMGSIYGYTF.

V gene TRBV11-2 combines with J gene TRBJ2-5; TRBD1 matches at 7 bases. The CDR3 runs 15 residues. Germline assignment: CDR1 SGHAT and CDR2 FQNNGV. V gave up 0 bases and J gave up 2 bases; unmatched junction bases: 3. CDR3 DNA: TGTGCCAGCAGCTTAGATGGGACAGAGCAAGAGACCCAGTACTTC. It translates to CASSLDGTEQETQYF.

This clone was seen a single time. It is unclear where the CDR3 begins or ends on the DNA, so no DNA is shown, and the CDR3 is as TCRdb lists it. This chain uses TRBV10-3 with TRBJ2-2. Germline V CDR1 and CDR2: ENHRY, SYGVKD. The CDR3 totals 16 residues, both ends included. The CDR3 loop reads CAISDSGRANTGELFF.

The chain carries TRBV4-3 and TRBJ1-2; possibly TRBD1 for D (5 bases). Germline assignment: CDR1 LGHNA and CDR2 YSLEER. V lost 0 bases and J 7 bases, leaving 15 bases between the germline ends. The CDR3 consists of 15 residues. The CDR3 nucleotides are TGCGCCAGCAGCCAAGATCCGCAGGGATGGCGTGGCTACACCTTC. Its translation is CASSQDPQGWRGYTF.

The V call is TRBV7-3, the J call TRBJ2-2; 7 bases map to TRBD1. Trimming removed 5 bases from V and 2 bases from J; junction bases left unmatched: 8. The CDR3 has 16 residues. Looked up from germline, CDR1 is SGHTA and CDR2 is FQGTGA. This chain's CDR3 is CASSPRDRANTGELFF. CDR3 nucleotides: TGTGCCAGCAGCCCACGGGACAGAGCAAACACCGGGGAGCTGTTTTTT.

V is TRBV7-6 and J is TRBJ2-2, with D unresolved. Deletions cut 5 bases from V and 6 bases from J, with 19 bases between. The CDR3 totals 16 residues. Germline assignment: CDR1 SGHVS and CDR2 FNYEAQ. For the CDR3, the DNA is TGTGCCAGCAGCCCAGAGGTGGCCGTGCTGGCCGGGGAGCTGTTTTTT. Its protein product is CASSPEVAVLAGELFF.

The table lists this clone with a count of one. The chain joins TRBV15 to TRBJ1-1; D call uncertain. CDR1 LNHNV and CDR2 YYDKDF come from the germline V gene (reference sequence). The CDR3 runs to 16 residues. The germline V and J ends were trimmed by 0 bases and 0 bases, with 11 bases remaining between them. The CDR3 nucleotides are TGTGCCACCAGCAGAGATTTAAGCGGGATGAACACTGAAGCTTTCTTT. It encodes CATSRDLSGMNTEAFF.

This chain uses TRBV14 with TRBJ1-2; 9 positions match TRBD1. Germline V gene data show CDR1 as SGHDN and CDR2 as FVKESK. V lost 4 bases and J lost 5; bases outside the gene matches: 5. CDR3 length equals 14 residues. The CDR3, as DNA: TGTGCCAGCAGCCTTCCCGGGACAGGGTATGGCTACACCTTC. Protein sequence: CASSLPGTGYGYTF.

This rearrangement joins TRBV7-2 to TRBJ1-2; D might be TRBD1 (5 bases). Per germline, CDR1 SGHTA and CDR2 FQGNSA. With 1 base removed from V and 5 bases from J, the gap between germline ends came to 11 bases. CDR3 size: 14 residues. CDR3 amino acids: CASSLVRGEYGYTF. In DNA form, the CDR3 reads TGTGCCAGCAGCTTAGTGAGGGGTGAATATGGCTACACCTTC.

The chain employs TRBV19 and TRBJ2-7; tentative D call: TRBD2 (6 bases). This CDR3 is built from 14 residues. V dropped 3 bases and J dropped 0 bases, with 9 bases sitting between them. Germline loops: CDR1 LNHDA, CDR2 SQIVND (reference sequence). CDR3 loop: CASSIGGDSYEQYF. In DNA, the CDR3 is TGTGCCAGTAGTATTGGCGGGGACTCCTACGAGCAGTACTTC.

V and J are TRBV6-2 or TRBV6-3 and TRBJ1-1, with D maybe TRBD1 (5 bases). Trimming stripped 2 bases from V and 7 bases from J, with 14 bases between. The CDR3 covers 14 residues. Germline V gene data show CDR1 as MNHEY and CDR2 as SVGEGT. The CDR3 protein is CASSYPLSGGEAFF. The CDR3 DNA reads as TGTGCCAGCAGTTACCCCCTCTCGGGGGGTGAAGCTTTCTTT.

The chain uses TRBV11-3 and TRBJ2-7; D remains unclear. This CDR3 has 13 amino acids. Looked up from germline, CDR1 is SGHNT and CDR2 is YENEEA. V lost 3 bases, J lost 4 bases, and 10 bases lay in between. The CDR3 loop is CASSLQTGYEQYF. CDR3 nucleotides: TGTGCCAGCAGCTTGCAAACGGGTTACGAGCAGTACTTC. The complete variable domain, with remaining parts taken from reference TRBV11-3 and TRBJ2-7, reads EAGVVQSPRYKIIEKKQPVAFWCNPISGHNTLYWYLQNLGQGPELLIRYENEEAVDDSQLPKDRFSAERLKGVDSTLKIQPAELGDSAVYLCASSLQTGYEQYFGPGTRLTVT.

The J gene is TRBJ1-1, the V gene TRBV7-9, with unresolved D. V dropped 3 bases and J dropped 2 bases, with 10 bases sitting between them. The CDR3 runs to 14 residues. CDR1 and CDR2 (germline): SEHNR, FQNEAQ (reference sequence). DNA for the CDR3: TGTGCCAGCAGCTTCGGCAGTCAAAACACTGAAGCTTTCTTT. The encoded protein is CASSFGSQNTEAFF.

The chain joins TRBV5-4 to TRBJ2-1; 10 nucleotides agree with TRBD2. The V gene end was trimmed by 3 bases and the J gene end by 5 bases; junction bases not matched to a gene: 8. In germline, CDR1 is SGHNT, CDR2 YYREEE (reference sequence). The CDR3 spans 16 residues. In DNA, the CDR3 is TGTGCCAGCAGCTGGGGTAGCGGGGGGACAGACAATGAGCAGTTCTTC. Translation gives CASSWGSGGTDNEQFF.

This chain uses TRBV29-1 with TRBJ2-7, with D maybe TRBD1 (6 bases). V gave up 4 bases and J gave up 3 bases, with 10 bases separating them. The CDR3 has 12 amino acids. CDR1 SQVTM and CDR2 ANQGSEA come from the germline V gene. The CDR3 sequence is CSVGRDNYEQYF. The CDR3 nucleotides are TGCAGCGTTGGAAGGGACAACTACGAGCAGTACTTC.

Here the CDR3 DNA reads TGTGCCAGCAGTCTCGGCGGGGGAGTTCCCGAAGCTTTCTTT. Translated, it gives CASSLGGGVPEAFF. The rearrangement uses TRBV28 and TRBJ1-1; TRBD1 is a possible D gene (5 bases). In germline, CDR1 is MDHEN, CDR2 SYDVKM. Trimming removed 5 bases from V and 8 bases from J, with 18 bases in between. The CDR3 sequence is 14 residues long.

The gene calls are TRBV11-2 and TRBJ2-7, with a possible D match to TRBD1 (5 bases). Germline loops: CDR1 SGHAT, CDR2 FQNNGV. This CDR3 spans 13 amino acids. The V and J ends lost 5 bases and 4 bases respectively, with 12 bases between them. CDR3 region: CASSLQTAYEQYF. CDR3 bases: TGTGCCAGCAGCCTTCAGACAGCATACGAGCAGTACTTC.